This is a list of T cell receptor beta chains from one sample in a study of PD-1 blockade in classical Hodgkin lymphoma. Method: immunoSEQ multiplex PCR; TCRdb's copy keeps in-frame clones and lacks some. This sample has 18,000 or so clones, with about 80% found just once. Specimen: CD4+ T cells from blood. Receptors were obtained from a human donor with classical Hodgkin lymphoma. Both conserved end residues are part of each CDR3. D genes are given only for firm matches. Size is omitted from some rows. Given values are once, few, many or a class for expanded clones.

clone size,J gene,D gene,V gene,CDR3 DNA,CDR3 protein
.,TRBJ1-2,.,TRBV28,TGTGCCAGCAGTTTATCTGGCCGGGGCTACACCTTC,CASSLSGRGYTF
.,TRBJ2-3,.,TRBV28,TGTGCCAGCAGTTCGGGAAGGGATACGCAGTATTTT,CASSSGRDTQYF
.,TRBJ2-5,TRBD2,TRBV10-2,TGCGCCAGCCGAATAGGCAGGGAGGGCTTGCAGGAGTACTTC,CASRIGREGLQEYF
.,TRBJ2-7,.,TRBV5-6,TGTGCCAGCAGGCTCCCCGGGACCTACGAGCAGTACTTC,CASRLPGTYEQYF
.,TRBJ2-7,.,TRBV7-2,TGTGCCAGCAGCGCGGTACCTAGGTTCAGCTCCTACGAGCAGTACTTC,CASSAVPRFSSYEQYF
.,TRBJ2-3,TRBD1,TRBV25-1,TGTGCCAGCAGAGCCGGGACAGGGCTCACAGATACGCAGTATTTT,CASRAGTGLTDTQYF
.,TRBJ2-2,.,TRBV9,TGTGCCAGCAGCCAAGGGGTCGACACCGGGGAGCTGTTTTTT,CASSQGVDTGELFF
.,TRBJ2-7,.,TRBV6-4,TGTGCCAGCAGTGAGATCATTACAGGATACGAGCAGTACTTC,CASSEIITGYEQYF
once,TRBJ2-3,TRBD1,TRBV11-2,TGTGCCAGCAGCTGGACAGGGTCTAGCACAGATACGCAGTATTTT,CASSWTGSSTDTQYF
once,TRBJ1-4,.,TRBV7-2,TGTGCCAGCAGCTTTGGGGGCACTAATGAAAAACTGTTTTTT,CASSFGGTNEKLFF
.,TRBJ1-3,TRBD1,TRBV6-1,TGTGCCACTCAGGTCGTGTGGGGACAGGGGAACACCATATATTTT,CATQVVWGQGNTIYF
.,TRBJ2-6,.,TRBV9,TGTGCCAGCAGCGCCTTTAACCCCGGGGCCAACGTCCTGACTTTC,CASSAFNPGANVLTF
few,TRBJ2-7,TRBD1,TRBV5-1,TGCGCCAGCAGCTTGCAGTATCCAGGGGGCGTTTCCTACGAGCAGTACTTC,CASSLQYPGGVSYEQYF